The 15 T cell receptor beta chains below come from one sample, sequenced in a study of T cell responses to AZD1222 COVID-19 vaccine (TCRdb year 2021). The library was generated by the immunoSEQ multiplex PCR assay. The source is immuneACCESS, and TCRdb retained only in-frame sequences with V and J called. Part of the clones is not carried over; for the studies checked, unresolved V genes explain less than half of this, and the remainder is unexplained. This sample is represented by more than 140,000 clones; 70% to 90% of them were singletons. The top ten hold approximately 2.3% of the sample. The sample's time point label is to be understood as: baseline before first vaccination. This material consisted of peripheral blood, taken on day 0 of AZD1222 vaccination. The receptor source for this set is an adult in good health.

This clone appeared a few times. The chain employs TRBV21-1 and TRBJ1-1; TRBD1, the table's D call, was not compared with the DNA. TRBV21-1 is a known pseudogene. This CDR3 has 14 amino acids. The CDR3 nucleotides read TGTGCCATTCTTAGGACAGGGGGGGACACTGAAGCTTTCTTT. This translates into CAILRTGGDTEAFF.

The chain joins TRBV27 to TRBJ2-2; a possible D gene is TRBD1 (5 bases). Germline V gene sequence: CDR1 MNHEY, CDR2 SMNVEV (reference sequence). V was cut by 2 bases and J by 1 base, with 8 bases left in between. This CDR3 has 15 residues. In DNA form, the CDR3 reads TGTGCCAGCAGTTTACAGGGCCTGAACACCGGGGAGCTGTTTTTT. Translated, it gives CASSLQGLNTGELFF.

The chain is built from TRBV24-1 and TRBJ2-1, with TRBD1 identical over 10 bases. Germline CDR1 and CDR2: KGHDR and SFDVKD. The CDR3 contains 16 residues. V was clipped by 9 bases and J by 10 bases; unmatched bases: 17. The CDR3: CATSGTGDPEGEEQFF. The CDR3 nucleotides read TGTGCCACCTCCGGGACAGGGGATCCCGAGGGGGAGGAGCAGTTCTTC.

The chain is built from TRBV7-2 and TRBJ1-1; D ambiguous. Between the trimmed V and J ends, which lost 1 base and 12 bases, there was a span of 15 bases. Germline CDR1 SGHTA, CDR2 FQGNSA. CDR3 length: 13 residues. The CDR3 nucleotides are TGTGCCAGCAGCTTAGTCGGAGTGGGGTTAACTTTCTTT. It specifies CASSLVGVGLTFF. The variable domain in full, with the rest retrieved from reference TRBV7-2 and TRBJ1-1, is GAGVSQSPSNKVTEKGKDVELRCDPISGHTALYWYRQSLGQGLEFLIYFQGNSAPDKSGLPSDRFSAERTGGSVSTLTIQRTQQEDSAVYLCASSLVGVGLTFFGQGTRLTVV.

The chain is built from TRBV3-1 (or the pseudogene TRBV3-2) and TRBJ2-1; 10 positions match TRBD2. The CDR3 has 17 residues. CDR1 and CDR2 (germline): LGHDT, YNNKEL (reference sequence). J lost 0 bases, V lost 0 bases, and 2 bases had no gene match. The CDR3 sequence: CASSQERTSGSYNEQFF. The DNA for the CDR3 is TGTGCCAGCAGCCAAGAGAGGACTAGCGGCTCCTACAATGAGCAGTTCTTC.

The chain is built from TRBV19 and TRBJ1-2, with TRBD1 as a possible D gene (5 bases). V lost 5 bases and J 7 bases, leaving 20 bases between the germline ends. Germline CDR1 and CDR2: LNHDA and SQIVND (reference sequence). The CDR3 length is 15 residues. CDR3 sequence (DNA): TGTGCCAGTAGTCCTCCGGTAGGGGACGCGGGTGGCTACACCTTC. It codes for CASSPPVGDAGGYTF.

Written as DNA, the CDR3 is TGCAGTGCTAGGGGACAGCCCCAGCATTTT. Translating it yields CSARGQPQHF. V gene TRBV20-1 combines with J gene TRBJ1-5, with unresolved D. CDR3 length equals 10 residues. The germline gives CDR1 DFQATT, CDR2 SNEGSKA (reference sequence). V lost 3 bases and J lost 7, with 4 bases in between.

This clone has just a few counts. The V gene is TRBV28, the J gene TRBJ1-2; the D gene is possibly TRBD1 (6 bases). Trimming left V 8 bases short and J 7 bases short, with 14 bases between. The CDR3 consists of 12 residues. The V gene's germline CDR1 is MDHEN and CDR2 SYDVKM. The CDR3 DNA reads TGTGCCAGCGCCACAGGGCGTAGTGGCTACACCTTC. This encodes CASATGRSGYTF.

The chain joins TRBV7-6 to TRBJ2-3, with 11 bases lining up with TRBD2. V was clipped by 1 base and J by 2 bases; unmatched bases: 2. Germline V gene sequence: CDR1 SGHVS, CDR2 FNYEAQ. The CDR3 length is 16 residues. The CDR3 loop is CASSLGLAGFTDTQYF. The CDR3 DNA reads TGTGCCAGCAGCTTAGGACTAGCGGGATTCACAGATACGCAGTATTTT.

A remark on this clone: Mismatch with germline at one junction end may stem from a read error. The chain combines TRBV27 with TRBJ1-6; D gene unclear. Germline loops: CDR1 MNHEY, CDR2 SMNVEV (reference sequence). This CDR3 has 14 residues. The CDR3 region has the DNA TGTGCCAGCACTTTACTGGGTTGGAATTCACCCCTCCACTTT. Protein product: CASTLLGWNSPLHF.

CDR3 amino acids: CASSLTGLTNGEAFF. CDR3 nucleotide sequence: TGTGCCAGCAGCTTGACAGGTTTAACGAATGGTGAAGCTTTCTTT. The V and J genes are TRBV5-6 and TRBJ1-1; a possible D gene is TRBD1 (5 bases). This CDR3 is built from 15 residues. Per germline, CDR1 SGHDT and CDR2 YYEEEE. V gave up 1 base and J gave up 7 bases, with 17 bases separating them.

This rearrangement joins TRBV28 to TRBJ1-4; 7 bases match TRBD1. The V gene's germline CDR1 is MDHEN and CDR2 SYDVKM. The CDR3 spans 15 residues. The trim removed 3 bases at V and 2 bases at J, leaving 3 bases unmatched. The CDR3 region has the DNA TGTGCCAGCAGTTTTGGGGGACAGACTAATGAAAAACTGTTTTTT. It translates to CASSFGGQTNEKLFF.

The chain uses TRBV18 and TRBJ2-3, with 7 bases aligning to TRBD2. This CDR3 is built from 15 residues. V shed 3 bases, J shed 1 base, and the junction held 4 bases outside the gene matches. Germline CDR1 is KGHSH and CDR2 is LQKENI. Here the CDR3 DNA reads TGTGCCAGCTCACCCTTCCGGGGGGGCACAGATACGCAGTATTTT. This codes for CASSPFRGGTDTQYF.

The chain links TRBV28 to TRBJ1-4; no clear D. Germline CDR1 reads MDHEN; CDR2 reads SYDVKM. This CDR3 spans 12 amino acids. V was clipped by 8 bases and J by 4 bases, with 8 bases between them. CDR3 amino acids: CASRLNNEKLFF. DNA of the CDR3: TGTGCCAGCCGCCTCAATAATGAAAAACTGTTTTTT.

V gene TRBV19 combines with J gene TRBJ1-2; possible D gene TRBD1, 5 bases. The CDR3 sequence is 13 residues long. Deletions cut 7 bases from V and 5 bases from J, with 14 bases between. Germline lookup yields CDR1 LNHDA and CDR2 SQIVND (reference sequence). CDR3: CASTTEWGYGYTF. The CDR3 DNA follows: TGTGCCAGTACGACAGAGTGGGGGTATGGCTACACCTTC.